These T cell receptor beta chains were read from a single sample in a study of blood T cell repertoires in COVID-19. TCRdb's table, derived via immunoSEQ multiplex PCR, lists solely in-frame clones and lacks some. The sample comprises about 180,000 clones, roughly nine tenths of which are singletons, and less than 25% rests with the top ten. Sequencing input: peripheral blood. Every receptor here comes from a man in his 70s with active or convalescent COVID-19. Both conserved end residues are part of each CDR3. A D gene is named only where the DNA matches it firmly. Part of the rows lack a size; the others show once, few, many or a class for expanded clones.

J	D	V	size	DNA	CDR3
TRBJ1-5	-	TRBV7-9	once	TGTGCCAGCAGCCCGGGGTTCCTTAGCAATCAGCCCCAGCATTTT	CASSPGFLSNQPQHF
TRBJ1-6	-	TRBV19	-	TGTGCCAGTAGTATTGAGGGAAATTGGGCTAATTCACCCCTCCACTTT	CASSIEGNWANSPLHF
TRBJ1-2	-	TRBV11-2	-	TGTGCCAGCAGCGCAAATCAGGGGTTAGCTAACTATGGCTACACCTTC	CASSANQGLANYGYTF
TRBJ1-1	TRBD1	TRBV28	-	TGTGCCAGCACTCCGGCGACAGGGGCGAACACTGAAGCTTTCTTT	CASTPATGANTEAFF
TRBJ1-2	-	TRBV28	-	TGTGCCAGCAGTTCATCCAACTATGGCTACACCTTC	CASSSSNYGYTF
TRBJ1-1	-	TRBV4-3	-	TGCGCCAGCAGCCAAGAGCAGGGTAGCACTGAAGCTTTCTTT	CASSQEQGSTEAFF
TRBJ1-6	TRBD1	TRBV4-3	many	TGCGCCAGCAGGGCTACTTTTGACAGGGGCGATTCACCCCTCCACTTT	CASRATFDRGDSPLHF
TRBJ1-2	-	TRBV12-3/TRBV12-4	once	TGTGCCAGCAACGGGGGGAGAAACTATGGCTACACCTTC	CASNGGRNYGYTF
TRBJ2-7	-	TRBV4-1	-	TGCGCCAGCAGCCAAGGGAGGGAGGTTGACTACGAGCAGTACTTC	CASSQGREVDYEQYF
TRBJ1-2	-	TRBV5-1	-	TGCGCCAGCAGCTTGATACAGTCTGAACAAAACTATGGCTACACCTTC	CASSLIQSEQNYGYTF
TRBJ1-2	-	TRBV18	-	TGTGCCAGCTCACGCCTGTCGACAGCACGGGACTATGGCTACACCTTC	CASSRLSTARDYGYTF
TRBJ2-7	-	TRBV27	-	TGTGCCAGCAGTTTAAGCAAACTCTACGAGCAGTACTTC	CASSLSKLYEQYF
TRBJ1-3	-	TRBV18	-	TGTGCCAGCTCACCTACACAGAGCTCTGGAAACACCATATATTTT	CASSPTQSSGNTIYF
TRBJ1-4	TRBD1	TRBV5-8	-	TGTGCCAGCAGCCCCCGGACAGGAATTAATGAAAAACTGTTTTTT	CASSPRTGINEKLFF
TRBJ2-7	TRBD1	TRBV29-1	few	TGCAGCGTTGAAGATTGGACAGGGGGCCGCGAGCAGTACTTC	CSVEDWTGGREQYF
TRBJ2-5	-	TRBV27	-	TGTGCCAGCAGCCTGGACAGAAGGGAGACCCAGTACTTC	CASSLDRRETQYF
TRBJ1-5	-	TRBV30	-	TGTGCCTGGAGCTTACCACACGCAAATCAGCCCCAGCATTTT	CAWSLPHANQPQHF
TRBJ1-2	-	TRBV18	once	TGTGCCAGCTCAGGCGGGGGCGGCTACACCTTC	CASSGGGGYTF
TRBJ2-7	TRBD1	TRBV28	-	TGTGCCAGCAGTTCCCCCGGGACAGGGGGGGAAAGCTACGAGCAGTACTTC	CASSSPGTGGESYEQYF
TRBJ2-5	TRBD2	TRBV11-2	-	TGTGCCAGCAGCTTTGGGGCTAGCGGCCACCAAGAGACCCAGTACTTC	CASSFGASGHQETQYF
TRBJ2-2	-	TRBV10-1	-	TGCGCCATCCCAACCGGGGAGCTGTTTTTT	CAIPTGELFF
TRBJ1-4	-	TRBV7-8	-	TGTGCCAGCAGCTTAAAGACAGCTTATAATGAAAAACTGTTTTTT	CASSLKTAYNEKLFF
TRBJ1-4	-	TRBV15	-	TGTGCCACCAGCAGAGATTTCAGGGAACAAAAACTGTTTTTT	CATSRDFREQKLFF
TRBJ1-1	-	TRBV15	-	TGTGCCACCAGCATTCCCGACAGACCTAACACTGAAGCTTTCTTT	CATSIPDRPNTEAFF
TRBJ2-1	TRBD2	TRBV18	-	TGTGCCAGCTCACCACCGGGCCTAGCGGGGGTTTACAATGAGCAGTTCTTC	CASSPPGLAGVYNEQFF
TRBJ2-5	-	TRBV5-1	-	TGCGCCAGCAGCTTGGGGAGGGGAGGAGAGACCCAGTACTTC	CASSLGRGGETQYF
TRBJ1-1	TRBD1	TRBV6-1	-	TGTGCCAGCAGTGCTAGTCCCGGGACAGGGATGAACACTGAAGCTTTCTTT	CASSASPGTGMNTEAFF
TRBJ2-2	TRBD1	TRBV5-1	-	TGCGCCAGCAGCGAAGGACAGGGGGGATCCGGGGAGCTGTTTTTT	CASSEGQGGSGELFF
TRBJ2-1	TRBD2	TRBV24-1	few	TGTGCCACCAGTGGTATGGCTAGCGGCCTCAACAATGAGCAGTTCTTC	CATSGMASGLNNEQFF
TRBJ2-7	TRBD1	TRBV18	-	TGTGCCAGCTCACTAGGGACAGGGGTTATCTACGAGCAGTACTTC	CASSLGTGVIYEQYF
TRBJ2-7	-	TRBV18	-	TGTGCCAGCTCACCGGGGGGGCAAGGCTACGAGCAGTACTTC	CASSPGGQGYEQYF
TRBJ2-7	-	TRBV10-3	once	TGTGCCATCAGTGCGGGTGGTTCTTCCTACGAGCAGTACTTC	CAISAGGSSYEQYF
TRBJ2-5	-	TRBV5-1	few	TGCGCCAGCAGCCTCAATTCCGGTGGGACCCAGTACTTC	CASSLNSGGTQYF
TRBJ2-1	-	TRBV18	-	TGTGCCAGCTCACCACCGGAGAAAGGGAGAGATGAGGGAGAGCAGTTCTTC	CASSPPEKGRDEGEQFF
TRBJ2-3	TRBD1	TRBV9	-	TGTGCCAGCAGCATGGGACAGGGCACAGATACGCAGTATTTT	CASSMGQGTDTQYF
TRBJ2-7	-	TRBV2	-	TGTGCCAGCAGCTATTCCTACGAGCAGTACTTC	CASSYSYEQYF
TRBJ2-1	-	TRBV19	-	TGTGCCAGTAGCTTACAACAGGGTAGGGGCTACAATGAGCAGTTCTTC	CASSLQQGRGYNEQFF